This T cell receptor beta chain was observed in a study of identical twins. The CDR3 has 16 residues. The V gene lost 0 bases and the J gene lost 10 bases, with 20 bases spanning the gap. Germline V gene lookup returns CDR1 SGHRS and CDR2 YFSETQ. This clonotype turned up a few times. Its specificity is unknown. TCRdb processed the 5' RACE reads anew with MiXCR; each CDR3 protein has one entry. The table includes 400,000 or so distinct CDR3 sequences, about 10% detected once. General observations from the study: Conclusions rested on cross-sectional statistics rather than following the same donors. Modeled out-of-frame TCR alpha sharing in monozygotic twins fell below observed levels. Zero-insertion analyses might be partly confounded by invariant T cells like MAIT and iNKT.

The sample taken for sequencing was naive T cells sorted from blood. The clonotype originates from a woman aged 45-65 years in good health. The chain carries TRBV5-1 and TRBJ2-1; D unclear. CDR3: CASSLVPVTLDGEQFF. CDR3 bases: TGCGCCAGCAGCTTGGTACCAGTAACTCTAGATGGGGAGCAGTTCTTC.